This entry concerns a single T cell receptor beta chain. As yet, its antigen is unknown. This specimen belongs to a study of T cell responses to AZD1222 COVID-19 vaccine. Study-wide points: Variant regions that are unmutated are reportedly the target of nearly half of spike-specific TCRs.

Here immunoSEQ multiplex PCR was the method, and the copy in TCRdb shows in-frame clones only, minus some. The sample contains 75,000 to 90,000 clones, about 89% of which appear only once. The CDR3 totals 16 residues. Germline-derived CDR1 and CDR2 are SGHRS and YFSETQ. Trimming cost V 3 bases and J 2 bases, with 14 bases left between them. This receptor was taken from an adult in good health. Sequencing used peripheral blood, obtained on day 0 of AZD1222 vaccination. The rearrangement uses TRBV5-1 and TRBJ2-2, with a tentative D call TRBD1 (6 bases). The CDR3, as DNA: TGCGCCAGCAGCTATACGGACAGACTAAACACCGGGGAGCTGTTTTTT. Protein product: CASSYTDRLNTGELFF.